The rows below give T cell receptor beta chains drawn from one sample of a study of early T cells in non-severe SARS-CoV-2 infection. TCRdb processed the 5' RACE reads anew with MiXCR; each CDR3 protein has one entry. Among about 52,000 distinct CDR3 sequences, roughly 6.8% were seen once, and the ten largest hold around 4%. Sequencing was done on a sample of whole blood. The origin of the receptors is an adult who was a healthcare worker with PCR-confirmed SARS-CoV-2 infection or an uninfected control (not recorded which). CDR3s include the opening cysteine and the closing phenylalanine or tryptophan. The order of the fields is CDR3 length, J gene, V gene, clone size, CDR3 protein. Size tells how often a clone was seen (once, few, many) or the class of an expanded clone, and some rows leave it out.

cdr3_length: 12
j_call: TRBJ1-5
v_call: TRBV12-3/TRBV12-4
clone_size: few
cdr3_aa: CASSFGRQPQHF

cdr3_length: 15
j_call: TRBJ2-3
v_call: TRBV19
clone_size: many
cdr3_aa: CASNAHKGLLDTQYF

cdr3_length: 15
j_call: TRBJ1-2
v_call: TRBV28
clone_size: few
cdr3_aa: CASSLYAGGIFGYTF

cdr3_length: 14
j_call: TRBJ2-3
v_call: TRBV6-2/TRBV6-3
clone_size: few
cdr3_aa: CASRGQGKSDTQYF

cdr3_length: 18
j_call: TRBJ2-4
v_call: TRBV6-5
clone_size: many
cdr3_aa: CASPVPSLSYLRLDIQYF

cdr3_length: 14
j_call: TRBJ1-4
v_call: TRBV4-2
clone_size: few
cdr3_aa: CASSPATGYEKLFF

cdr3_length: 18
j_call: TRBJ2-2
v_call: TRBV12-3/TRBV12-4
clone_size: -
cdr3_aa: CASSPTPGSGAYTGELFF

cdr3_length: 15
j_call: TRBJ1-4
v_call: TRBV12-3/TRBV12-4
clone_size: many
cdr3_aa: CASSFSGRGGEKLFF

cdr3_length: 16
j_call: TRBJ1-6
v_call: TRBV3-1
clone_size: many
cdr3_aa: CASSQMGYSYNSPLHF

cdr3_length: 15
j_call: TRBJ2-7
v_call: TRBV5-1
clone_size: -
cdr3_aa: CASSLDGQRSYEQYF

cdr3_length: 14
j_call: TRBJ2-7
v_call: TRBV10-2
clone_size: large
cdr3_aa: CASTPGLAGSEQYF

cdr3_length: 13
j_call: TRBJ2-2
v_call: TRBV14
clone_size: few
cdr3_aa: CASSQIPTGELFF

cdr3_length: 14
j_call: TRBJ1-1
v_call: TRBV4-3
clone_size: many
cdr3_aa: CASSQQAIGTEAFF

cdr3_length: 15
j_call: TRBJ2-4
v_call: TRBV11-2
clone_size: many
cdr3_aa: CASRTPGGAKNIQYF

cdr3_length: 14
j_call: TRBJ1-6
v_call: TRBV4-3
clone_size: many
cdr3_aa: CASSGNRGSSPLHF

cdr3_length: 14
j_call: TRBJ2-7
v_call: TRBV7-2
clone_size: -
cdr3_aa: CASTSPFTSYEQYF

cdr3_length: 14
j_call: TRBJ2-1
v_call: TRBV12-3/TRBV12-4
clone_size: many
cdr3_aa: CASSLGGDYNEQFF

cdr3_length: 15
j_call: TRBJ2-1
v_call: TRBV20-1
clone_size: many
cdr3_aa: CSVPSGGANYNEQFF

cdr3_length: 14
j_call: TRBJ2-7
v_call: TRBV5-1
clone_size: -
cdr3_aa: CASSLDTEGYEQYF

cdr3_length: 17
j_call: TRBJ2-4
v_call: TRBV7-6
clone_size: few
cdr3_aa: CASSPSAGGLAKNIQYF

cdr3_length: 12
j_call: TRBJ2-3
v_call: TRBV12-3/TRBV12-4
clone_size: many
cdr3_aa: CASTPDSDTQYF

cdr3_length: 16
j_call: TRBJ2-5
v_call: TRBV4-1
clone_size: many
cdr3_aa: CASSPGGQRFQETQYF

cdr3_length: 15
j_call: TRBJ1-5
v_call: TRBV6-6
clone_size: many
cdr3_aa: CASGLTGVANQPQHF

cdr3_length: 14
j_call: TRBJ1-5
v_call: TRBV6-6
clone_size: many
cdr3_aa: CASDGGLGNQPQHF

cdr3_length: 15
j_call: TRBJ2-5
v_call: TRBV12-3/TRBV12-4
clone_size: -
cdr3_aa: CASRGGTPGQETQYF

cdr3_length: 14
j_call: TRBJ2-7
v_call: TRBV4-3
clone_size: many
cdr3_aa: CASSLTSGGYEQYF

cdr3_length: 13
j_call: TRBJ2-7
v_call: TRBV5-1
clone_size: -
cdr3_aa: CASSFRAGTEQYF

cdr3_length: 12
j_call: TRBJ2-5
v_call: TRBV11-2
clone_size: many
cdr3_aa: CASSLMVETQYF

cdr3_length: 16
j_call: TRBJ2-6
v_call: TRBV12-3/TRBV12-4
clone_size: many
cdr3_aa: CASTETGVSGANVLTF

cdr3_length: 10
j_call: TRBJ2-1
v_call: TRBV25-1
clone_size: many
cdr3_aa: CASSGDEQFF

cdr3_length: 17
j_call: TRBJ1-1
v_call: TRBV27
clone_size: many
cdr3_aa: CASLKSRRGSGSAEAFF

cdr3_length: 14
j_call: TRBJ2-1
v_call: TRBV29-1
clone_size: many
cdr3_aa: CSVRDRRSYNEQFF

cdr3_length: 16
j_call: TRBJ2-7
v_call: TRBV11-3
clone_size: many
cdr3_aa: CASSYRAGQSSYEQYF

cdr3_length: 15
j_call: TRBJ2-1
v_call: TRBV25-1
clone_size: many
cdr3_aa: CAAGLTGYAYNEQFF

cdr3_length: 13
j_call: TRBJ1-2
v_call: TRBV24-1
clone_size: many
cdr3_aa: CATRRGGNYGYTF

cdr3_length: 15
j_call: TRBJ2-7
v_call: TRBV6-2/TRBV6-3
clone_size: many
cdr3_aa: CASSLPTGDTYEQYF

cdr3_length: 13
j_call: TRBJ1-2
v_call: TRBV6-2/TRBV6-3
clone_size: -
cdr3_aa: CASSPPGVHGYTF

cdr3_length: 18
j_call: TRBJ1-2
v_call: TRBV6-5
clone_size: many
cdr3_aa: CASTHRGGQGLREYGYTF

cdr3_length: 13
j_call: TRBJ2-3
v_call: TRBV29-1
clone_size: medium-sized
cdr3_aa: CSVRGRNTDTQYF

cdr3_length: 14
j_call: TRBJ2-1
v_call: TRBV7-6
clone_size: -
cdr3_aa: CASSPGAGIGEQFF

cdr3_length: 13
j_call: TRBJ1-1
v_call: TRBV19
clone_size: -
cdr3_aa: CASTSTSNTEAFF

cdr3_length: 15
j_call: TRBJ2-2
v_call: TRBV7-3
clone_size: many
cdr3_aa: CASSLTGSTTGELFF

cdr3_length: 13
j_call: TRBJ2-1
v_call: TRBV11-2
clone_size: many
cdr3_aa: CASSLVGGSEQFF

cdr3_length: 14
j_call: TRBJ2-7
v_call: TRBV18
clone_size: few
cdr3_aa: CASSPPQGGDEQYF

cdr3_length: 13
j_call: TRBJ2-7
v_call: TRBV20-1
clone_size: many
cdr3_aa: CSVRGGAFYEQYF

cdr3_length: 16
j_call: TRBJ1-5
v_call: TRBV18
clone_size: -
cdr3_aa: CASSPRQGQDNQPQHF

cdr3_length: 16
j_call: TRBJ2-7
v_call: TRBV4-3
clone_size: many
cdr3_aa: CASSQVGAGGPYEQYF

cdr3_length: 17
j_call: TRBJ1-6
v_call: TRBV25-1
clone_size: few
cdr3_aa: CASRATGGSSYNSPLHF

cdr3_length: 15
j_call: TRBJ2-3
v_call: TRBV5-6
clone_size: -
cdr3_aa: CASSLGRGPSRGQYF

cdr3_length: 12
j_call: TRBJ1-2
v_call: TRBV6-1
clone_size: many
cdr3_aa: CASRVTGEGYTF

cdr3_length: 16
j_call: TRBJ2-2
v_call: TRBV7-6
clone_size: many
cdr3_aa: CASSLVAGTNTGELFF

cdr3_length: 14
j_call: TRBJ2-1
v_call: TRBV4-3
clone_size: many
cdr3_aa: CASSRGVGSNEQFF

cdr3_length: 14
j_call: TRBJ2-1
v_call: TRBV12-3/TRBV12-4
clone_size: many
cdr3_aa: CASGYQAPYNEQFF